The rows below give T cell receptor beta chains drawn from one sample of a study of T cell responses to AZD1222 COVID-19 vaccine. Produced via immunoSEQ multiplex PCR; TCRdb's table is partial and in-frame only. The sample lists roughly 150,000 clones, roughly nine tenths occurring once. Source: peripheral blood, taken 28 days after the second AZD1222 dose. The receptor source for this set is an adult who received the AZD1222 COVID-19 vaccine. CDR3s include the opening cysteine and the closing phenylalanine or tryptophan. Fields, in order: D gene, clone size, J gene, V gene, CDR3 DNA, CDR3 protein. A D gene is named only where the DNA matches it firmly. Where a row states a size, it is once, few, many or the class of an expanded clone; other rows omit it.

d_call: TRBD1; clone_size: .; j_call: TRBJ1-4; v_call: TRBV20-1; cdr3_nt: TGCAGTGCTAGTCAGGGGGTGCTGAGGGCTGAAAAACTGTTTTTT; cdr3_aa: CSASQGVLRAEKLFF
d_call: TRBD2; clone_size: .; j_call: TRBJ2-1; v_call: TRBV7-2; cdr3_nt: TGTGCCAGCAGCCATAGGACTAGCTGGAATGAGCAGTTCTTC; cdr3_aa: CASSHRTSWNEQFF
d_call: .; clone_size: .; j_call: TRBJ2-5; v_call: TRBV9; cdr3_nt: TGTGCCAGCAGCCCCGACCTGGGGGGCCAAGAGACCCAGTACTTC; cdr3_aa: CASSPDLGGQETQYF
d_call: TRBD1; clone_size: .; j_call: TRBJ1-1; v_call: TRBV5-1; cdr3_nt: TGCGCCAGCAGCACGGAGGGAGGGGGCGGTGGGACTGAAGCTTTCTTT; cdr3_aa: CASSTEGGGGGTEAFF
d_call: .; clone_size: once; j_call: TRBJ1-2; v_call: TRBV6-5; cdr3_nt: TGTGCCAGCAGGGTTTTGGGTCCCTATGGCTACACCTTC; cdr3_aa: CASRVLGPYGYTF
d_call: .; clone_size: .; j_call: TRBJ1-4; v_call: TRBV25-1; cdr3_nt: TGTGCCAGCAGTGCTGCAAGAAGCTCTAATGAAAAACTGTTTTTT; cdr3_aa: CASSAARSSNEKLFF
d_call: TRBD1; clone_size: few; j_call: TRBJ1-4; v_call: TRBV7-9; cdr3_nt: TGTGCCAGCAGCACCCAGACAGGGCTCGGGGAAAAACTGTTTTTT; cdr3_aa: CASSTQTGLGEKLFF
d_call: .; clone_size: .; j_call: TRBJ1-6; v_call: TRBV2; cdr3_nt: TGTGCCAGCAGATTCGCTTGGGCAGATAATTCACCCCTCCACTTT; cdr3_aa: CASRFAWADNSPLHF
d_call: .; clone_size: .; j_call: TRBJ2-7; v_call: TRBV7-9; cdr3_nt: TGTGCCAGCAGCTTACCCAGCGGGGAGCAGTACTTC; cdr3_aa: CASSLPSGEQYF
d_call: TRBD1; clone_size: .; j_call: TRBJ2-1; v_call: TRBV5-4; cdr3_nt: TGTGCCAGCAGCGTACAGGGGCCCCAGTTCTTC; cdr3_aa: CASSVQGPQFF
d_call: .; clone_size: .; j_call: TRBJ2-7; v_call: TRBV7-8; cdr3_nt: TGTGCCAGCAGCTTAGAGGCGCCTTGGGAGCAGTACTTC; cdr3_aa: CASSLEAPWEQYF
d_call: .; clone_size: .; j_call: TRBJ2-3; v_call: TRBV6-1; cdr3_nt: TGTGCCAGCAGTGAGACAGTTGGTACGCAGTATTTT; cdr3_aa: CASSETVGTQYF
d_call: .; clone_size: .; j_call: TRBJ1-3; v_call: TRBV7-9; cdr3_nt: TGTGCCAGCAGCCAGGGTCCCGCTCGTGGAAACACCATATATTTT; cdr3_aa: CASSQGPARGNTIYF
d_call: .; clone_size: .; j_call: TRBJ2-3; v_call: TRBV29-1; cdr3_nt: TGCAGCGCTAGCACCACGGCTAGCACAGATACGCAGTATTTT; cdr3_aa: CSASTTASTDTQYF
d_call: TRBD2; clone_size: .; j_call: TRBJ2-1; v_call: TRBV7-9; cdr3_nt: TGTGCCAGCAGCTTAGGGGAGGGCAATGAGCAGTTCTTC; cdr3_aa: CASSLGEGNEQFF
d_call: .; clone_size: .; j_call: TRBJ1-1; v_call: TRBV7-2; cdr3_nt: TGTGCCAGCAGCTTAAGTGGGGCTGAAGCTTTCTTT; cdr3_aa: CASSLSGAEAFF
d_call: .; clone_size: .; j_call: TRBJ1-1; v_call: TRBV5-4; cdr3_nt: TGTGCCAGCAGCTCTCAGGGGACGGGGACTGAAGCTTTCTTT; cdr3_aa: CASSSQGTGTEAFF
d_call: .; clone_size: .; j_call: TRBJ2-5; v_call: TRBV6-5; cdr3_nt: TGTGCCAGCAGTCCCCCGGGCAGGGAAGAAGAGACCCAGTACTTC; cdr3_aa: CASSPPGREEETQYF
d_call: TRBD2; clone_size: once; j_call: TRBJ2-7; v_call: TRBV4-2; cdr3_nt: TGTGCCAGCAGCCAGGAGACTAGCGGGGGATGGTACGAGCAGTACTTC; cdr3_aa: CASSQETSGGWYEQYF
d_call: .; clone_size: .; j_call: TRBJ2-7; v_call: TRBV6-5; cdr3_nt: TGTGCCAGCAGTTTAACTCGGAACTACGAGCAGTACTTC; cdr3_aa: CASSLTRNYEQYF
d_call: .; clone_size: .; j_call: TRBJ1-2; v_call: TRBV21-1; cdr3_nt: TGTGCCAGCAGCAAATTTTCTAGGGGAGAAGTGGGTAACTATGGCTACACCTTC; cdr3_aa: CASSKFSRGEVGNYGYTF
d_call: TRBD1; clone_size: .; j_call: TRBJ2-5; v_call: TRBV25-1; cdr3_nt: TGTGCCAGCAGTCGAGGGGGCGAAGAGACCCAGTACTTC; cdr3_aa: CASSRGGEETQYF
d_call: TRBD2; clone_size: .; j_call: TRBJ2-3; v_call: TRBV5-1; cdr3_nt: TGCGCCAGCAGAAGGGGTAGGGTCGCGGGGGATCCCACAGATACGCAGTATTTT; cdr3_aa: CASRRGRVAGDPTDTQYF
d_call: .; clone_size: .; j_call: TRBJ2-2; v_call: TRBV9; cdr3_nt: TGTGCCAGCAGCGTAGGTCCAGCCCCGAACGCCGGGGAGCTGTTTTTT; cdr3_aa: CASSVGPAPNAGELFF
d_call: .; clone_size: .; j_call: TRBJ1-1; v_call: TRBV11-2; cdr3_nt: TGTGCCAGCAGCTCACAGCCAACCACTGAAGCTTTCTTT; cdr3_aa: CASSSQPTTEAFF
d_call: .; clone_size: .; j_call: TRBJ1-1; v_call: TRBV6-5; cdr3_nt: TGTGCCAGCAGTTACGGGGGACCAAACACTGAAGCTTTCTTT; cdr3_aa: CASSYGGPNTEAFF
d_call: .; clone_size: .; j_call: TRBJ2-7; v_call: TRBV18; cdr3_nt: TGTGCCAGCTCACCAACTAGCCGTGAGCAGTACTTC; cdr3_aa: CASSPTSREQYF
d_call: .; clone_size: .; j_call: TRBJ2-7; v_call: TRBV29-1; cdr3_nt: TGCAGCGTTGCCAAGGGTAGCTCCTACGAGCAGTACTTC; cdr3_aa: CSVAKGSSYEQYF
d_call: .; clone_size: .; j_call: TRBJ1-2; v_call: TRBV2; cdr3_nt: TGTGCCAGCAGTCCATCAGTGTTTATGAACTATGGCTACACCTTC; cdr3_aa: CASSPSVFMNYGYTF
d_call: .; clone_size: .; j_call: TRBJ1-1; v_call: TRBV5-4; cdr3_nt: TGTGCCAGCAGCCCGACCCTGCCGGGTAACACTGAAGCTTTCTTT; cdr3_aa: CASSPTLPGNTEAFF
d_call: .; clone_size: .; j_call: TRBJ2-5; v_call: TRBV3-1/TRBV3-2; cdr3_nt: TGTGCCAGCAGCCAAAATACGGTCGGGGGAGAGACCCAGTACTTC; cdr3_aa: CASSQNTVGGETQYF
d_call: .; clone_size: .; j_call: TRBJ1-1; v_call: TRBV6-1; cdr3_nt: TGTGCCAGCAGTGAGGTGAACACTGAAGCTTTCTTT; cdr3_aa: CASSEVNTEAFF
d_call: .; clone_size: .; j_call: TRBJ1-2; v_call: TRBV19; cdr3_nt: TGTGCCAGTAGTATGGAGGGGAGGGGGACGGACTATGGCTACACCTTC; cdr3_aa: CASSMEGRGTDYGYTF
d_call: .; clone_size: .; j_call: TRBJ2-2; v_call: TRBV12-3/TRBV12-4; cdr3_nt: TGTGCCAGCAGTTTATTTTCTCCAGGGCTGTTTTTT; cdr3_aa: CASSLFSPGLFF
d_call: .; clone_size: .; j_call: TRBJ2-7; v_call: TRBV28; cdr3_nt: TGTGCCAGCACTAGAGGGACGGGCGGGTACGAGCAGTACTTC; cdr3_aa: CASTRGTGGYEQYF
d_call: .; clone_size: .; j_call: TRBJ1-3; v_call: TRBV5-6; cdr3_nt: TGTGCCAGCAGCTTGGGGCAGGGGTCGACTGGAAACACCATATATTTT; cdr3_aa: CASSLGQGSTGNTIYF
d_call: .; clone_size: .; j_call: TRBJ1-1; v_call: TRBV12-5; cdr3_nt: TGTGCTAGTGGAGATGGGGGCACTGAAGCTTTCTTT; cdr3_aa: CASGDGGTEAFF
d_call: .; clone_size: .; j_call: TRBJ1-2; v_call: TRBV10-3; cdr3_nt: TGTGCCATCAGTGAACTTTCCCGTCCAACTGGCTACACCTTC; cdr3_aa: CAISELSRPTGYTF
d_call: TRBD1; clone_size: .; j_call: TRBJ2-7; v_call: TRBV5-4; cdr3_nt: TGTGCCAGCAGCCCCCCAGGGACAGGGGGCGCAGGGCAGTACTTC; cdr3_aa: CASSPPGTGGAGQYF
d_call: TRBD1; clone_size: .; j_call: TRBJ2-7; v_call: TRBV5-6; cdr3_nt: TGTGCCAGCACCTCACCGGGACAGGCTTTCGAGCAGTACTTC; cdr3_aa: CASTSPGQAFEQYF
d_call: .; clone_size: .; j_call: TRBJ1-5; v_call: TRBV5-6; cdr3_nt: TGTGCCAGCAGCCTGGGATGGGGGAGCGGTCAGCCCCAGCATTTT; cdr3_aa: CASSLGWGSGQPQHF
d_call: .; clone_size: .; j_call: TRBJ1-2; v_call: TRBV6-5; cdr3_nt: TGTGCCAGCAGGTTCTCTGGCTACACCTTC; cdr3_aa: CASRFSGYTF
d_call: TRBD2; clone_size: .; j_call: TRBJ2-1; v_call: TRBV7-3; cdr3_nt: TGTGCCAGCAGCAAAGCTACTAGCGGGCCCCACAATGAGCAGTTCTTC; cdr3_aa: CASSKATSGPHNEQFF
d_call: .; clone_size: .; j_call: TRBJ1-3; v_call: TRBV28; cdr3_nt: TGTGCCAGCAGCCTCTATCCTGGAAACACCATATATTTT; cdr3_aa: CASSLYPGNTIYF
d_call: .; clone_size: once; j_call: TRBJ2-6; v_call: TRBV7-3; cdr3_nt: TGTGCCAGCAGCTTAGGGCGGCTCTCTGGGGCCAACGTCCTGACTTTC; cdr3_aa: CASSLGRLSGANVLTF
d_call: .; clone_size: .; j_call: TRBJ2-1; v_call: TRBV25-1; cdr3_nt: TGTGCCAGCAAGGAGTCGGATGAGCAGTTCTTC; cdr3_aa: CASKESDEQFF
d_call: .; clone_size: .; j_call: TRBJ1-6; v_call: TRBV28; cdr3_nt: TGTGCCAGCAGCCCCAGCTCTAATTCACCCCTCCACTTT; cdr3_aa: CASSPSSNSPLHF
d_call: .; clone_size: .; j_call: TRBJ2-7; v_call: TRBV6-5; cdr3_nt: TGTGCCAGCAGTTACGGGCGGGCGCCCGACCACGAGCAGTACTTC; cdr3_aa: CASSYGRAPDHEQYF
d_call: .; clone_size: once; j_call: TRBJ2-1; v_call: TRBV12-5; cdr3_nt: TGTGCTAGTGGTCCATCTGAAGACGAGCAGTTCTTC; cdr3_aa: CASGPSEDEQFF
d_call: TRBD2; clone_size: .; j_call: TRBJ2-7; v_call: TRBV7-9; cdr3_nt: TGTGCCAGCAGCCCTTTACTAGCGGCAGTCTACGAGCAGTACTTC; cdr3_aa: CASSPLLAAVYEQYF
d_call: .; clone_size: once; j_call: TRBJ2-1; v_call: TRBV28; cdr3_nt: TGTGCCAGCATCTTGGACGGGGTGACCAATGAGCAGTTCTTC; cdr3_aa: CASILDGVTNEQFF
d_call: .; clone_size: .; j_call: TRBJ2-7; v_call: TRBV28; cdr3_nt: TGTGCCAGCAGTTTAGTGGGTCGGAGCTACGAGCAGTACTTC; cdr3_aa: CASSLVGRSYEQYF